One and the same sample provided the 29 T cell receptor beta chains below, sequenced in a study of cytotoxic CD8 clonotypes in ibrutinib-treated CLL. Here immunoSEQ multiplex PCR was the method, and the copy in TCRdb shows in-frame clones only, minus some. The data show about 140,000 clones, 80% seen once. Source: PBMCs, taken after 36 months of ibrutinib treatment. These receptor sequences come from a human donor with chronic lymphocytic leukemia.

The V gene is TRBV28, the J gene TRBJ2-3, with 9 bases lining up with TRBD1. The CDR3 length is 16 residues. Germline CDR1 is MDHEN and CDR2 is SYDVKM. V was pared by 6 bases and J by 0 bases, with 7 bases of the junction left unmatched. The CDR3 bases are TGTGCCAGCAGCCCTACAGGGGGCACTAGCACAGATACGCAGTATTTT. Translated: CASSPTGGTSTDTQYF.

V is TRBV5-5 and J is TRBJ2-7; D unclear. Between the trimmed V and J ends, which lost 3 bases and 0 bases, there was a span of 10 bases. CDR1 is SGHKS and CDR2 is YYEKEE in the germline V gene (reference sequence). The CDR3 extends over 14 amino acids. Here the CDR3 DNA reads TGTGCCAGCAGCTGGGATTCGAGCTCCTACGAGCAGTACTTC. Translation gives CASSWDSSSYEQYF.

The J gene is TRBJ2-3, the V gene TRBV27; D is possibly TRBD2 (5 bases). CDR1 MNHEY and CDR2 SMNVEV come from the germline V gene (reference sequence). V was trimmed by 8 bases and J by 4 bases, leaving 16 bases between them. This CDR3 spans 14 amino acids. In nucleotides, the CDR3 is TGTGCCAGCTCGACCCCTGAGGGATCAGATACGCAGTATTTT. It codes for CASSTPEGSDTQYF.

The chain uses TRBV5-1 and TRBJ1-1; no definite D call. The CDR3 covers 14 residues. Germline V gene data show CDR1 as SGHRS and CDR2 as YFSETQ. The ends were cut back, 2 bases at V and 5 bases at J, with 13 bases in the middle. The CDR3 loop reads CASSLWVIGTEAFF. DNA of the CDR3: TGCGCCAGCAGCTTATGGGTCATTGGGACTGAAGCTTTCTTT.

In its sample, this clone was seen many times. This chain joins TRBV2 and TRBJ1-2; TRBD1 is a possible D gene (5 bases). CDR1 and CDR2 (germline): SNHLY, FYNNEI. V was shortened by 2 bases and J by 5 bases, with 12 bases between the two germline ends. This CDR3 has 14 amino acids. CDR3 region: CASSELQVLYGYTF. Written as DNA, the CDR3 is TGTGCCAGCAGTGAATTACAGGTTCTATATGGCTACACCTTC.

The chain employs TRBV28 and TRBJ1-4, with 7 nucleotides matching TRBD1. This CDR3 spans 14 amino acids. Germline loops: CDR1 MDHEN, CDR2 SYDVKM. With 5 bases clipped from V and 6 bases from J, the junction kept 6 bases outside the gene matches. CDR3 coding DNA: TGTGCCAGCAGTGTACAGGGGTCGGATGAAAAACTGTTTTTT. Protein product: CASSVQGSDEKLFF.

The chain recombines TRBV19 with TRBJ1-5; the D is unclear. Trimming removed 5 bases at V and 7 bases at J, with 9 bases between. Looked up from germline, CDR1 is LNHDA and CDR2 is SQIVND (reference sequence). This CDR3 is 12 amino acids long. The DNA for the CDR3 is TGTGCCAGTAGTCGCTACTCACAGCCCCAGCATTTT. Its protein product is CASSRYSQPQHF.

The gene calls are TRBV7-9 and TRBJ2-5; 7 bases are shared with TRBD1. CDR1 and CDR2 from the germline V gene are SEHNR and FQNEAQ (reference sequence). The CDR3 totals 16 residues. With V trimmed by 2 bases and J by 4 bases, 10 bases remained unmatched. CDR3 region: CASSLWDRPYRETQYF. The CDR3 region has the DNA TGTGCCAGCAGCTTATGGGACAGACCCTACCGAGAGACCCAGTACTTC.

This clone was observed a single time. The CDR3 spells CASIKGRLGNTIYF. CDR3 in DNA: TGTGCCAGCATAAAGGGCAGACTTGGAAACACCATATATTTT. V usage is TRBV6-1 and J usage is TRBJ1-3; no clear D gene. Per germline, CDR1 MNHNS and CDR2 SASEGT. The CDR3 is 14 amino acids. Trimming took off 7 bases at V and 3 bases at J, with 13 bases between the two ends.

The chain employs TRBV6-1 and TRBJ2-7; 7 bases align to TRBD1. Per germline, CDR1 MNHNS and CDR2 SASEGT. CDR3 length: 13 residues. The J segment lost 4 bases and the V segment lost 6 bases, leaving 6 bases of the junction unmatched. The CDR3 DNA sequence: TGTGCCAGCAGCCGCGGACAGGAGTACGAGCAGTACTTC. Its protein is CASSRGQEYEQYF.

A few counts support this clone. This chain connects TRBV2 to TRBJ1-3, with D possibly being TRBD1 (6 bases). CDR3 length: 14 residues. CDR1 is SNHLY, CDR2 FYNNEI, per germline. V lost 7 bases and J lost 4, with 14 bases in between. CDR3 sequence reads: CASTGTLGGNTIYF. DNA of the CDR3: TGTGCCAGCACTGGGACACTGGGCGGAAACACCATATATTTT.

This clone came up a few times. The gene calls are TRBV4-1 and TRBJ1-1; 9 bases agree with TRBD1. Looked up from germline, CDR1 is MGHRA and CDR2 is YSYEKL. The CDR3 loop spans 16 amino acids. After removal of 3 bases from V and 3 bases from J, the junction contained 8 bases not matched to a gene. CDR3 region: CASSHTGTGRDTEAFF. The CDR3 coding sequence is TGCGCCAGCAGCCATACCGGGACAGGGAGGGACACTGAAGCTTTCTTT.

This clone was observed a few times. The chain has TRBV2 and TRBJ1-2, with D perhaps TRBD1 (6 bases). The CDR3 spans 15 residues. Germline V lookup: CDR1 SNHLY, CDR2 FYNNEI. V lost 6 bases and J 6 bases, leaving 20 bases between the germline ends. The CDR3: CASSSMLQGRHGYTF. CDR3 DNA: TGTGCCAGCAGCTCCATGTTACAGGGTCGGCATGGCTACACCTTC.

The V gene is TRBV7-3, the J gene TRBJ2-2; D might be TRBD2 (6 bases). The CDR3 spans 13 residues. Germline V gene data show CDR1 as SGHTA and CDR2 as FQGTGA. V was clipped by 3 bases and J by 7 bases, with 9 bases between them. The CDR3 loop reads CASSFGSIGELFF. DNA for the CDR3: TGTGCCAGCAGCTTCGGGAGCATCGGGGAGCTGTTTTTT.

This chain joins TRBV30 and TRBJ2-1, with a tentative D call TRBD1 (5 bases). This CDR3 has 16 residues. V was clipped by 0 bases and J by 5 bases, with 17 bases between them. Germline assignment: CDR1 GTSNPN and CDR2 SVGIG (reference sequence). CDR3 amino acids: CAWSVNLGVSHNEQFF. DNA of the CDR3: TGTGCCTGGAGTGTAAATTTAGGGGTTAGCCACAATGAGCAGTTCTTC.

The CDR3 DNA follows: TGTGCCAGTAGTATAGAGATCTTGCCCCAGCATTTT. This translates into CASSIEILPQHF. The rearrangement joins TRBV19 to TRBJ1-5; unclear D gene. V was cut by 0 bases and J by 9 bases, with 6 bases left in between. CDR1 LNHDA and CDR2 SQIVND come from the germline V gene (reference sequence). This CDR3 comprises 12 residues.

This sequence joins TRBV7-9 and TRBJ1-1, with 7 bases matching TRBD1. This CDR3 comprises 14 residues. V was pared by 2 bases and J by 14 bases, with 14 bases of the junction left unmatched. Germline V gene sequence: CDR1 SEHNR, CDR2 FQNEAQ (reference sequence). DNA for the CDR3: TGTGCCAGCAGCTTACCCCACCCAGAGACAGGGCGGTTCTTT. Protein sequence: CASSLPHPETGRFF.

V usage is TRBV7-6 and J usage is TRBJ2-5; no firm D call. The length of the CDR3 is 13 residues. CDR1 is SGHVS, CDR2 FNYEAQ, per germline. V lost 1 base and J 6 bases, leaving 9 bases between the germline ends. DNA of the CDR3: TGTGCCAGCAGCTTAGACGGTCGACAGACCCAGTACTTC. Translation gives CASSLDGRQTQYF.

The chain joins TRBV30 to TRBJ2-1; tentatively, D is TRBD1 (6 bases). CDR1 is GTSNPN and CDR2 is SVGIG in the germline V gene (reference sequence). The V gene lost 8 bases and the J gene lost 4 bases, with 18 bases spanning the gap. This CDR3 has 14 amino acids. The chain's CDR3 is CAGIHDRRYNEQFF. CDR3 bases: TGTGCCGGAATACACGACAGGCGGTACAATGAGCAGTTCTTC.

V is TRBV5-4 and J is TRBJ2-7; 7 positions match TRBD2. This CDR3 has 15 residues. The V and J ends lost 4 bases and 4 bases, in that order; junction bases with no gene match: 11. CDR1 is SGHNT and CDR2 is YYREEE in the germline V gene (reference sequence). The CDR3 region is CASSLYGGGLYEQYF. The CDR3 DNA follows: TGTGCCAGCAGCCTTTATGGCGGGGGTTTATACGAGCAGTACTTC.

V and J are TRBV10-3 and TRBJ2-3; 7 positions agree with TRBD2. The V and J ends lost 11 bases and 2 bases, in that order; junction bases with no gene match: 13. The germline V gene encodes CDR1 ENHRY and CDR2 SYGVKD. The CDR3 spans 15 residues. The CDR3 coding sequence is TGTGCCGCCGCTTTGGGACTAACACACACAGATACGCAGTATTTT. This gives the protein CAAALGLTHTDTQYF.

The chain couples TRBV9 to TRBJ1-6, with D perhaps matching TRBD1 (5 bases). Trimming stripped 0 bases from V and 4 bases from J, with 5 bases between. The germline gives CDR1 SGDLS, CDR2 YYNGEE. The CDR3 spans 14 residues. The CDR3: CASSVGQYNSPLHF. The CDR3 DNA reads as TGTGCCAGCAGCGTAGGACAGTATAATTCACCCCTCCACTTT.

V is TRBV30 and J is TRBJ2-7, with TRBD1 matching over 11 bases. CDR3 size: 14 residues. Trimming at V came to 3 bases and at J to 4 bases, leaving 5 bases not matched to a gene. Germline loops: CDR1 GTSNPN, CDR2 SVGIG (reference sequence). CDR3 in DNA: TGTGCCTGGAGGGTCGGGGACAGGGGGTACGAGCAGTACTTC. As protein: CAWRVGDRGYEQYF.

This chain connects TRBV29-1 to TRBJ1-4; D is uncertain. The CDR3 extends over 12 amino acids. Germline CDR1 is SQVTM and CDR2 is ANQGSEA. Between the trimmed V and J ends, which lost 6 bases and 8 bases, there was a span of 13 bases. DNA of the CDR3: TGCAGCGTGCTAAGTATGGGGGAAAAACTGTTTTTT. It encodes CSVLSMGEKLFF.

J is TRBJ1-2 and V is TRBV6-5; 9 positions match TRBD1. The CDR3 loop spans 15 amino acids. The ends lost 0 bases at V and 6 bases at J; junction bases unmatched: 5. The germline V gene encodes CDR1 MNHEY and CDR2 SVGAGI. CDR3 loop: CASSYSQGQGDGYTF. Written as DNA, the CDR3 is TGTGCCAGCAGTTACTCCCAGGGACAGGGCGATGGCTACACCTTC.

The rearrangement links TRBV19 to TRBJ2-7, with 11 bases identical to TRBD2. Germline V gene lookup returns CDR1 LNHDA and CDR2 SQIVND (reference sequence). J was trimmed by 2 bases and V by 6 bases; bases with no gene match: 6. This CDR3 has 15 residues. The CDR3 reads CASRASGGPAYEQYF. DNA of the CDR3: TGTGCCAGTAGAGCTAGCGGGGGGCCAGCCTACGAGCAGTACTTC.

The rearrangement links TRBV5-1 to TRBJ2-2; a possible D gene is TRBD1 (6 bases). V was trimmed by 0 bases and J by 1 base, leaving 13 bases between them. There are 17 residues in the CDR3. CDR1 is SGHRS and CDR2 is YFSETQ in the germline V gene. CDR3 loop: CASSLGAGAVNTGELFF. The CDR3 DNA reads as TGCGCCAGCAGCTTGGGGGCAGGGGCGGTGAACACCGGGGAGCTGTTTTTT. Together with reference TRBV5-1 and TRBJ2-2, the CDR3 gives the full variable domain: KAGVTQTPRYLIKTRGQQVTLSCSPISGHRSVSWYQQTPGQGLQFLFEYFSETQRNKGNFPGRFSGRQFSNSRSEMNVSTLELGDSALYLCASSLGAGAVNTGELFFGEGSRLTVL.

The genes are TRBV7-2 and TRBJ2-7; D not resolved. This CDR3 contains 13 residues. V lost 2 bases, J lost 1 base, and 6 bases lay in between. Per the germline V gene, CDR1 is SGHTA and CDR2 is FQGNSA. The CDR3 nucleotides are TGTGCCAGCAGCTTATCCGGTTCCTACGAGCAGTACTTC. It encodes CASSLSGSYEQYF.

The genes are TRBV28 and TRBJ2-7, with D perhaps TRBD1 or TRBD2 (5 bases each). V dropped 5 bases and J dropped 1 base, with 9 bases sitting between them. This CDR3 comprises 13 residues. CDR1 is MDHEN and CDR2 is SYDVKM in the germline V gene. In nucleotides, the CDR3 is TGTGCCAGCAGTACCGGGGCTTCCTACGAGCAGTACTTC. Its translation: CASSTGASYEQYF.